Each of the 12 T cell receptor beta chains below was sequenced from the same sample in a study of molecular identifiers for immune sequencing clone quantification. TCRdb called the PCR reads again in MiXCR, with one record for every CDR3 protein. The sample has roughly 320,000 distinct CDR3 sequences, 24% seen once. Sequences were obtained from naive CD8+ T cells from blood, with Jurkat cell RNA spiked in. The subset here: FACS-sorted CD8+CD4-CCR7+CD45RA+ naive T cells. The receptors here all came from a human donor in good health. Some libraries in this study had Jurkat cell RNA spiked in.

This clonotype was recorded many times. The chain joins TRBV28 to TRBJ2-3; 8 nucleotides match TRBD2. Germline V gives CDR1 MDHEN, CDR2 SYDVKM. CDR3 length: 15 amino acids. V dropped 5 bases and J dropped 1; count of bases not matched to a gene: 5. The CDR3 reads CASSIAGRGTDTQYF. CDR3 nucleotides: TGTGCCAGCAGTATAGCGGGAAGGGGCACAGATACGCAGTATTTT.

This clonotype was detected a few times. The V gene is TRBV6-1, the J gene TRBJ2-6; TRBD2 matches at 7 bases. V shed 2 bases and J 2 bases; nucleotides not matched to a gene: 0. Germline lookup yields CDR1 MNHNS and CDR2 SASEGT. There are 15 residues in the CDR3. The CDR3: CASSERGAGANVLTF. As DNA, the CDR3 is TGTGCCAGCAGTGAACGGGGGGCTGGGGCCAACGTCCTGACTTTC.

This clonotype was found a few times. The chain carries TRBV30 and TRBJ1-1; D remains unclear. V dropped 5 bases and J dropped 0 bases, with 10 bases sitting between them. From germline, CDR1 is GTSNPN and CDR2 SVGIG (reference sequence). This CDR3 comprises 13 residues. DNA of the CDR3: TGTGCCTGGGGTTCTACCATGAACACTGAAGCTTTCTTT. It codes for CAWGSTMNTEAFF.

Concerning this clonotype: A junction boundary mismatches the germline segment, possibly from a read error. DNA of the CDR3: TGTGCCAGCAGTTTATCCGCCAAGGGCACAGATACGCGGTATTTT. Translation gives CASSLSAKGTDTRYF. The chain has TRBV12-3 or TRBV12-4 and TRBJ2-3; the D is unclear. The CDR3 is 15 amino acids.

The DNA of the CDR3 is TGTGCCAGCACCCACGGGGGGGGAGAAAAACTGTTTTTT. Translation gives CASTHGGGEKLFF. The chain couples TRBV11-2 to TRBJ1-4; possibly TRBD1 for D (5 bases). CDR3 length: 13 residues. V was pared by 7 bases and J by 8 bases, with 14 bases between. Per germline, CDR1 SGHAT and CDR2 FQNNGV.

As concerns this clonotype: The final CDR3 position lacks the conserved phenylalanine or tryptophan, pointing to a likely read error. V usage is TRBV29-1 and J usage is TRBJ1-1, with a possible D match to TRBD1 (5 bases). Deletions cut 3 bases from V and 8 bases from J, with 13 bases between. This CDR3 spans 12 amino acids. CDR1 and CDR2 (germline): SQVTM, ANQGSEA. The DNA for the CDR3 is TGCAGCGTTGAGGACAATAAAGGGGAAGCTTTCTCT. As protein: CSVEDNKGEAFS.

Many counts were recorded for this clonotype. The chain couples TRBV4-1 to TRBJ1-1; D is unclear. There are 14 residues in the CDR3. V lost 0 bases and J lost 6, with 11 bases in between. Germline loops: CDR1 MGHRA, CDR2 YSYEKL. The CDR3 is CASSQDPGSSEAFF. The CDR3 region has the DNA TGCGCCAGCAGCCAAGATCCAGGTTCTTCTGAAGCTTTCTTT.

This clonotype was seen at least ten times. The chain has TRBV9 and TRBJ2-7; TRBD2 might be the D (6 bases). V was clipped by 3 bases and J by 3 bases, with 13 bases between them. The CDR3 is 14 residues long. The germline V gene has CDR1 SGDLS and CDR2 YYNGEE. CDR3 in amino acids: CASSAGLEGYEQYF. CDR3 DNA: TGTGCCAGCAGCGCCGGACTGGAGGGCTACGAGCAGTACTTC.

This clonotype has ten or more counts. This chain joins TRBV7-2 and TRBJ2-1; 13 bases agree with TRBD2. Germline V gives CDR1 SGHTA, CDR2 FQGNSA. The CDR3 is 15 amino acids. With 5 bases clipped from V and 4 bases from J, the junction kept 2 bases outside the gene matches. CDR3 in amino acids: CASSILAGGYNEQFF. The CDR3 bases are TGTGCCAGCAGCATACTAGCGGGGGGGTACAATGAGCAGTTCTTC.

There are many counts of this clonotype. The rearrangement joins TRBV30 to TRBJ2-7; 7 bases are shared with TRBD2. The CDR3 covers 14 residues. Germline-derived CDR1 and CDR2 are GTSNPN and SVGIG (reference sequence). With 4 bases clipped from V and 2 bases from J, the junction kept 8 bases outside the gene matches. CDR3 sequence (DNA): TGTGCCTGGATTCCGAGCGGGGCCCCCTACGAGCAGTACTTC. Translating gives CAWIPSGAPYEQYF. The full variable domain, completed using reference TRBV30 and TRBJ2-7, is SQTIHQWPATLVQPVGSPLSLECTVEGTSNPNLYWYRQAAGRGLQLLFYSVGIGQISSEVPQNLSASRPQDRQFILSSKKLLLSDSGFYLCAWIPSGAPYEQYFGPGTRLTVT.

The rearrangement links TRBV3-1 to TRBJ2-7; D not resolved. The CDR3 length is 14 residues. V lost 0 bases, J lost 3 bases, and 9 bases lay in between. In germline, CDR1 is LGHDT, CDR2 YNNKEL (reference sequence). The CDR3 coding sequence is TGTGCCAGCAGCCAAGAATCCCTAGTCTACGAGCAGTACTTC. It is translated as CASSQESLVYEQYF.

This clonotype was picked up one time. This is likely a read error, given that the CDR3 carries no conserved phenylalanine or tryptophan at its end. The V call is TRBV6-5, the J call TRBJ2-1; TRBD1 aligns across 10 bases. Germline CDR1 reads MNHEY; CDR2 reads SVGAGI. This CDR3 is 16 amino acids long. J lost 2 bases, V lost 4 bases, and 5 bases had no gene match. CDR3 sequence reads: CASSSPGQGPYNEQFL. CDR3 nucleotide sequence: TGTGCCAGCAGTTCCCCGGGACAGGGGCCCTACAATGAGCAGTTCCTC.